The clone carrying this T cell receptor beta chain was counted many times. The patients had localized lung adenocarcinoma, a non-small cell subtype. These data are taken from a study of CD4 and CD8 cells across lung adenocarcinoma regions. In TCRdb, the PCR reads were re-called with MiXCR into one record per CDR3 protein. The data show 20,000 to 25,000 distinct CDR3 sequences, approximately 54% seen once. This CDR3 comprises 12 residues. Germline V gives CDR1 WNHNN, CDR2 SYGVQD (reference sequence). The sequencing input was CD8+ T cells from the center of a lung tumor. The receptor was derived from a female donor with lung adenocarcinoma. The CD4 and CD8 labels of this study may be unreliable. This chain joins TRBV10-1 and TRBJ2-5; D ambiguous. The J call is doubtful: the DNA matches TRBJ2-7 better. CDR3 in DNA: TGCGCCAGCAGTGAGCCCACCTACGAGCAGTACTTC. Its translation: CASSEPTYEQYF.